The TCR beta chain under discussion was sequenced for a study of neurological immune-mediated disorders. Using its own MiXCR run on the 5' RACE reads, TCRdb lists one record per CDR3 protein. The table has over 65,000 distinct CDR3 sequences, around 9.9% seen once. This clonotype was detected many times. CDR1 is MDHEN and CDR2 is SYDVKM in the germline V gene. The V and J ends lost 6 bases and 14 bases, in that order; junction bases with no gene match: 13. CDR3 length: 14 amino acids. The chain has TRBV28 and TRBJ1-6, with TRBD1 identical over 7 bases. The clonotype originates from a man aged 50-59 years in good health. Sequencing used PBMCs. CDR3 residues: CASRPTGRATSLHF. For the CDR3, the DNA is TGTGCCAGCAGGCCGACAGGGAGAGCTACGTCCCTCCACTTT.